This T cell receptor (beta chain) stems from a study of T-cell memory formation after mild COVID-19 (dated by TCRdb to the early 2020s). With respect to the entire study: Most TCR sequence clusters were specific to one of the two donors. The cohort was made up of two young adult volunteers, one female and one male, who were previously healthy. In two donors, T-cell clones that expanded and contracted after mild COVID-19 were followed by sequencing TCRalpha and TCRbeta repertoires longitudinally.

Points on this clonotype: Its antigen is currently not known. Base-call qualities are not available, and no considerably larger clone is one nucleotide away.

Reading from cysteine to phenylalanine, the CDR3 counts 10 amino acids. The DNA shown is the 30-base CDR3, in frame from base 1. The germline V gene encodes CDR1 SNHLY and CDR2 FYNNEI. Trimming removed 6 bases from V and 10 bases from J, leaving 7 bases between the germline ends. What the study reported, not specific to this receptor: SARS-CoV-2 specificity of the second-wave clones peaking on day 37 was not confirmed. The detection of some responding clones in pre-infection memory suggests that pre-existing cross-reactive memory T cells joined the SARS-CoV-2 response. Clones contracting from day 15 to 85 had balanced CD4/CD8 phenotypes, while a second wave expanding from day 15 to 37 was biased towards CD4+. Contracting CD4+ clones were located mainly in the CM and EM memory subsets, whereas CD8+ clones were found to be enriched in EMRA. Only two mild cases were covered in the study, and larger cohorts including severe cases with pre-infection samples were considered necessary.

The sample was run on an Illumina NovaSeq 6000. TCRalpha and TCRbeta cDNA libraries were constructed by 5'RACE with constant-segment primers, with sample barcodes and unique molecular identifiers being introduced. RNA was extracted from every sample with Trizol reagent. Library amplification was performed in two PCR steps, and a second sample barcode and Illumina TruSeq adapters were introduced in the second step. Sequencing of the libraries was done on an Illumina NovaSeq, producing 2 x 150 bp paired-end reads. The authors processed their data as follows. With migec v1.2.7, reads were demultiplexed and then collapsed into UMI-guided consensus sequences. Using mixcr v2.1.11, UMI consensuses were aligned to TRA and TRB V and J templates and then assembled into clonotypes. Clonotypes were classified as expanded or contracted when called significant by both edgeR and NoisET, with noise models trained on biological replicates. edgeR calls used a false discovery rate-adjusted p below 0.01 and a log2 fold-change threshold of 1. PCA with hierarchical clustering of max-normalized trajectories of the 1000 most abundant clonotypes was used as exploratory dynamics analysis. Separately sequenced CD4+ and CD8+ repertoires were used to assign a CD4 or CD8 phenotype to each responding clone. TCRdb trimmed public reads at Q25 via fastp, called clones via MiXCR and kept in-frame beta chains. CDR3 protein duplicates are merged, each entry listing the most common genes and DNA. What appears here as the V and J calls and clone size reflects TCRdb's work, not the paper's. A total of roughly 200,000 distinct CDR3 sequences appear in this sample, about 22% of them only once. The ten largest account for more than 20% of the sample.

Ficoll-Paque density gradient centrifugation was used to isolate PBMCs. This TCR came from an adult woman who had mild COVID-19 (a few samples of this study predate the infection). The sample titles of this study are shuffled in the database, so cell type and time point are left out; the donor was told from shared clones. This sequence uses TRBV2 and TRBJ2-4; the D gene identity is not certain. The source material was PBMCs or a T cell subset sorted from them (not recorded which). The DNA reads as follows: TGTGCCAGCAGGGGTGGGATTCAGTACTTC. Translation gives CASRGGIQYF. Extended through the reference TRBV2 and TRBJ2-4 proteins, this CDR3 yields the full variable domain: EPEVTQTPSHQVTQMGQEVILRCVPISNHLYFYWYRQILGQKVEFLVSFYNNEISEKSEIFDDQFSVERPDGSNFTLKIRSTKLEDSAMYFCASRGGIQYFGAGTRLSVL.